The 4 T cell receptor beta chains listed next were all sequenced from one sample in a study of identical twins. Each CDR3 protein is one row after TCRdb ran MiXCR on the 5' RACE reads. Of approximately 94,000 distinct CDR3 sequences in the sample, 5.9% were seen once. Specimen: memory T cells sorted from blood. These receptors all come from a woman between 50 and 59 years old in good health.

The sample holds many counts of this clonotype. The chain joins TRBV9 to TRBJ2-5, with D perhaps given as TRBD1 or TRBD2 (5 bases each). V was cut by 2 bases and J by 5 bases, with 13 bases left in between. Looked up from germline, CDR1 is SGDLS and CDR2 is YYNGEE. This CDR3 has 14 residues. In nucleotides, the CDR3 is TGTGCCAGCAGCGTGGGAGCATGGGGGGAGACCCAGTACTTC. Its protein product is CASSVGAWGETQYF.

This clonotype was observed at least ten times. V gene TRBV5-6 combines with J gene TRBJ2-1, with 7 positions matching TRBD1. J gave up 7 bases and V 3 bases, and 13 bases lay outside the gene matches. Germline CDR1 SGHDT, CDR2 YYEEEE. The CDR3 consists of 16 residues. Here the CDR3 DNA reads TGTGCCAGCAGCTCAAGGACAGGTTTATTTGGGAATGAGCAGTTCTTC. Translation gives CASSSRTGLFGNEQFF.

This clonotype has at least ten counts. The V call is TRBV20-1, the J call TRBJ2-1; 8 bases are shared with TRBD2. Trimming cost V 7 bases and J 1 base; bases outside gene matches: 3. Germline loops: CDR1 DFQATT, CDR2 SNEGSKA (reference sequence). The CDR3 runs to 13 residues. For the CDR3, the DNA is TGCAGTGGCACGGGAGGGTCCTACAATGAGCAGTTCTTC. Translation: CSGTGGSYNEQFF.

This clonotype was recorded many times. The rearrangement links TRBV12-3 or TRBV12-4 to TRBJ1-2; TRBD1 aligns across 7 bases. V gave up 6 bases and J gave up 5 bases; unmatched junction bases: 3. The CDR3 covers 12 residues. This CDR3 reads CASSRGGYGYTF. The CDR3 DNA reads as TGTGCCAGCAGCAGGGGGGGATATGGCTACACCTTC.